These 24 T cell receptor beta chains came from one sample sequenced in a study of blood T cell repertoires in COVID-19. TCRdb's copy holds only in-frame clones and misses some; the assay was immunoSEQ multiplex PCR. Among about 420,000 clones listed, roughly 89% were seen once. The specimen was peripheral blood. The source of these receptors is a man aged 18 to 30 with COVID-19, enrolled during active disease.

This sequence joins TRBV19 and TRBJ1-5, with D possibly matching TRBD1 (5 bases). This CDR3 is 17 amino acids long. Germline assignment: CDR1 LNHDA and CDR2 SQIVND (reference sequence). Trimming pared 1 base from V and 0 bases from J, leaving 13 bases between. CDR3 DNA: TGTGCCAGTAGTATAGGACCGGGGGGAACTAGCAATCAGCCCCAGCATTTT. Translating gives CASSIGPGGTSNQPQHF.

V gene TRBV19 combines with J gene TRBJ2-7; TRBD2 agrees at 8 bases. The CDR3 runs to 14 residues. Trimming at V came to 5 bases and at J to 4 bases, leaving 7 bases not matched to a gene. Germline V gene sequence: CDR1 LNHDA, CDR2 SQIVND (reference sequence). This CDR3 is CASSRSGSIYEQYF. The CDR3 DNA reads TGTGCCAGTAGTCGGAGCGGGAGCATTTACGAGCAGTACTTC.

The chain is built from TRBV5-1 and TRBJ1-2, with a weak D call TRBD1 (5 bases). Germline CDR1 is SGHRS and CDR2 is YFSETQ. The CDR3 loop spans 15 amino acids. V lost 0 bases to trimming and J lost 1 base, with 10 bases between them. Written as DNA, the CDR3 is TGCGCCAGCAGCTTGGGAGTCGGGGGTAACTATGGCTACACCTTC. Amino acids: CASSLGVGGNYGYTF.

This clone was seen only once. This chain uses TRBV6-2 or TRBV6-3 with TRBJ2-1; 8 bases match TRBD1. Per germline, CDR1 MNHEY and CDR2 SVGEGT. With V trimmed by 7 bases and J by 4 bases, 12 bases remained unmatched. The CDR3 sequence is 16 residues long. The CDR3, as DNA: TGTGCCAGCAACCCCCTGGGGACAGGCCATTACAATGAGCAGTTCTTC. Amino acid sequence: CASNPLGTGHYNEQFF.

V is TRBV6-6 and J is TRBJ2-7, with unresolved D. Trimming shortened V by 1 base and J by 3 bases, and 7 bases separated the two germline ends. Germline V CDR1 and CDR2: MNHNY, SVGAGI (reference sequence). This CDR3 has 13 residues. CDR3 loop: CASSYYKDYEQYF. Here the CDR3 DNA reads TGTGCCAGCAGTTACTACAAAGACTACGAGCAGTACTTC.

The J gene is TRBJ1-2, the V gene TRBV9; 8 bases line up with TRBD1. The CDR3 runs 17 residues. Germline-derived CDR1 and CDR2 are SGDLS and YYNGEE. After removal of 4 bases from V and 1 base from J, the junction contained 12 bases not matched to a gene. The CDR3: CASSRQDRASLNYGYTF. CDR3 sequence (DNA): TGTGCCAGCAGCCGTCAGGACAGGGCGTCCCTTAACTATGGCTACACCTTC.

V is TRBV10-3 and J is TRBJ1-1, with 10 bases identical to TRBD1. Germline trimming cut 0 bases from V and 10 bases from J; bases unmatched to any gene: 8. Germline V gene sequence: CDR1 ENHRY, CDR2 SYGVKD. The CDR3 has 15 residues. The DNA for the CDR3 is TGTGCCATCAGTGAGTCGAAGGCGGGACAGGGGCCAGCTTTCTTT. Translated: CAISESKAGQGPAFF.

The rearrangement uses TRBV13 and TRBJ1-2, with D perhaps TRBD1 (6 bases). The V gene's germline CDR1 is PRHDT and CDR2 FYEKMQ (reference sequence). CDR3 length: 13 amino acids. V lost 5 bases and J 8 bases, leaving 15 bases between the germline ends. The CDR3 spells CASSLGGGQGYTF. The DNA of the CDR3 is TGTGCCAGCAGCCTTGGGGGGGGGCAAGGCTACACCTTC.

As regards this clone: One end of the junction is discordant with germline, which a read error may explain. Other DNA sequences in the sample encode the same CDR3. This chain connects TRBV6-5 to TRBJ1-1, with 7 nucleotides matching TRBD1. The CDR3 runs to 15 residues. Per the germline V gene, CDR1 is MNHEY and CDR2 is SVGAGI. CDR3 protein: CASSNSGTVNTEAFF. In nucleotides, the CDR3 is TGTGCCAGCAGTAACTCCGGGACAGTGAACACTGAAGCTTTCTTT.

The chain recombines TRBV5-1 with TRBJ2-1, with a tentative D call TRBD2 (5 bases). Germline values: CDR1 SGHRS, CDR2 YFSETQ. V lost 6 bases, J lost 6 bases, and 16 bases lay in between. The CDR3 has 14 residues. The CDR3 here is CASTEGELGNEQFF. DNA for the CDR3: TGCGCCAGCACCGAGGGAGAGTTAGGCAATGAGCAGTTCTTC.

This sequence joins TRBV7-6 and TRBJ2-5; possible D gene TRBD1, 6 bases. CDR1 and CDR2 (germline): SGHVS, FNYEAQ. Trimming removed 5 bases from V and 5 bases from J, with 21 bases in between. This CDR3 is built from 16 residues. In nucleotides, the CDR3 is TGTGCCAGCAGCACATCCCCGGGACATCCCTTTGAGACCCAGTACTTC. Protein product: CASSTSPGHPFETQYF.

The V call is TRBV6-2 or TRBV6-3, the J call TRBJ2-7; D remains unclear. V was clipped by 2 bases and J by 1 base, with 6 bases between them. The CDR3 runs 13 residues. Germline V CDR1 and CDR2: MNHEY, SVGEGT. The DNA of the CDR3 is TGTGCCAGCAGTTACGTCTATTCCTACGAGCAGTACTTC. As protein: CASSYVYSYEQYF.

This chain links TRBV9 with TRBJ2-7, with 12 bases fitting TRBD2. The CDR3 sequence is 19 residues long. Per germline, CDR1 SGDLS and CDR2 YYNGEE. The ends lost 3 bases at V and 1 base at J; junction bases unmatched: 14. The CDR3 bases are TGTGCCAGCAGCGCTAGACCTTCTGGGGGACTAGCGGGTTCCTACGAGCAGTACTTC. This sequence encodes CASSARPSGGLAGSYEQYF.

This clone was recorded a few times. This sequence joins TRBV5-4 and TRBJ2-5; 13 bases align to TRBD2. The junction had 2 bases not matched to a gene; V was cut back by 2 bases and J by 7 bases. The CDR3 sequence is 14 residues long. Germline values: CDR1 SGHNT, CDR2 YYREEE (reference sequence). The CDR3 DNA follows: TGTGCCAGCAGCTTACTAGCGGGAGGGGGGACCCAGTACTTC. It specifies CASSLLAGGGTQYF.

This chain joins TRBV5-4 and TRBJ2-2; 7 nucleotides line up with TRBD1. Germline CDR1 SGHNT, CDR2 YYREEE (reference sequence). This CDR3 comprises 15 residues. V dropped 2 bases and J dropped 5; count of bases not matched to a gene: 6. The CDR3 region is CASSLQGTGTGELFF. CDR3 nucleotide sequence: TGTGCCAGCAGCTTACAGGGGACGGGGACCGGGGAGCTGTTTTTT.

Only a few counts were recorded for this clone. The rearrangement links TRBV28 to TRBJ2-5, with 10 positions matching TRBD2. The CDR3 runs to 17 residues. V gave up 3 bases and J gave up 3 bases; unmatched junction bases: 10. CDR1 is MDHEN, CDR2 SYDVKM, per germline. This CDR3 is CASSLYLPSGGEETQYF. The CDR3 DNA sequence: TGTGCCAGCAGTTTGTATCTGCCTAGCGGGGGAGAAGAGACCCAGTACTTC.

The genes are TRBV12-3 or TRBV12-4 and TRBJ2-3; tentative D call: TRBD2 (5 bases). The CDR3 covers 11 residues. Between the trimmed V and J ends, which lost 3 bases and 12 bases, there was a span of 10 bases. CDR3 DNA sequence: TGTGCCAGCAGTTTGGAGGAGTCACAGTATTTT. This sequence encodes CASSLEESQYF.

The chain joins TRBV6-5 to TRBJ2-4; 8 nucleotides agree with TRBD2. CDR1 is MNHEY, CDR2 SVGAGI, per germline. Trimming took 8 bases from V and 0 from J; bases not matched to a gene: 6. The CDR3 has 15 residues. The CDR3 loop is CASGPGGVAKNIQYF. Here the CDR3 DNA reads TGTGCCAGCGGGCCCGGGGGGGTAGCCAAAAACATTCAGTACTTC.

V usage is TRBV6-4 and J usage is TRBJ2-1, with a weak D call TRBD1 (6 bases). The CDR3 contains 15 residues. Germline values: CDR1 MRHNA, CDR2 SNTAGT. Between the trimmed V and J ends, which lost 3 bases and 1 base, there was a span of 10 bases. The CDR3, as DNA: TGTGCCAGCAGTGAAGAGGGGGTGTCCTACAATGAGCAGTTCTTC. Encoded protein: CASSEEGVSYNEQFF.

Worth noting for this clone: The sample has other DNA sequences that encode this CDR3 too. This chain links TRBV12-3 or TRBV12-4 with TRBJ2-5; D is possibly TRBD1 (6 bases). With 3 bases removed from V and 5 bases from J, the gap between germline ends came to 10 bases. The CDR3 runs 13 residues. In DNA form, the CDR3 reads TGTGCCAGCAGTTTGTCTCAGGGGGAGACCCAGTACTTC. Translating gives CASSLSQGETQYF.

The V call is TRBV2, the J call TRBJ1-4, with D perhaps TRBD1 (5 bases). The germline V gene has CDR1 SNHLY and CDR2 FYNNEI. This CDR3 region has 13 residues. The V end was cut by 4 bases, the J end by 5 bases, with 8 bases between. The CDR3 DNA reads TGTGCCAGCAGTGCTCAGGGAAATGAAAAACTGTTTTTT. Protein: CASSAQGNEKLFF.

The gene calls are TRBV6-5 and TRBJ2-7; D gene unclear. Germline V gene lookup returns CDR1 MNHEY and CDR2 SVGAGI. V gave up 5 bases and J gave up 5 bases, with 13 bases separating them. This CDR3 has 13 amino acids. The CDR3 nucleotides are TGTGCCAGCAGTCAACCTACGCCTGACGAGCAGTACTTC. Translating gives CASSQPTPDEQYF.

This chain joins TRBV6-1 and TRBJ2-7; 7 bases match TRBD2. J lost 6 bases, V lost 1 base, and 6 bases had no gene match. The germline V gene encodes CDR1 MNHNS and CDR2 SASEGT. The CDR3 contains 14 residues. The chain's CDR3 is CASSEVGGRGEQYF. The DNA for the CDR3 is TGTGCCAGCAGTGAAGTTGGAGGGAGGGGCGAGCAGTACTTC.

This clone occurred once. V gene TRBV6-5 combines with J gene TRBJ2-7; 7 bases align to TRBD1. Germline values: CDR1 MNHEY, CDR2 SVGAGI. The CDR3 loop spans 13 amino acids. Losses at the gene ends were 3 bases for V and 6 bases for J; bases not matched to a gene: 5. CDR3 nucleotides: TGTGCCAGCAGTTATAGGACAGGACCCGAGCAGTACTTC. Its protein is CASSYRTGPEQYF.